This T cell receptor beta chain is drawn from a study of vaccination and CD4 T cells after COVID-19. Study-wide background: Controls had a CEFX pool, an HIV-1 Nef pool, or no peptide added. Findings and limits, study-wide: Vaccine-specific clones in convalescent patients were spike mono-reactive in 304 of 307 cases.

The CDR3 totals 14 residues. Germline V gene sequence: CDR1 MNHEY, CDR2 SVGAGI. The junction had 3 bases not matched to a gene; V was cut back by 2 bases and J by 4 bases. This sample's treatment: roughly 10-day PBMC culture with coronavirus spike peptide pools or control peptides (ViraFEST assay). Positive PCR tests came between March and December 2020, ahead of the US Alpha, Beta and Delta variants. The Oncomine TCR Beta short-read assay was what sequenced the DNA obtained from cultured CD4+ T cells. In TCRdb, the PCR reads were re-called with MiXCR into one record per CDR3 protein. The sample has about 13,000 distinct CDR3 sequences; around 43% are singletons. Note on this clonotype: Antigen: not known.

Source material: CD4+ T cells from blood, cultured in vitro. This chain links TRBV6-5 with TRBJ1-1; 8 bases agree with TRBD1. The TCR sequence derives from a human donor who had recovered from COVID-19. The CDR3 DNA is TGTGCCAGCAGTTACACAGGACAGGGCACTGAAGCTTTCTTT. It yields the protein CASSYTGQGTEAFF.